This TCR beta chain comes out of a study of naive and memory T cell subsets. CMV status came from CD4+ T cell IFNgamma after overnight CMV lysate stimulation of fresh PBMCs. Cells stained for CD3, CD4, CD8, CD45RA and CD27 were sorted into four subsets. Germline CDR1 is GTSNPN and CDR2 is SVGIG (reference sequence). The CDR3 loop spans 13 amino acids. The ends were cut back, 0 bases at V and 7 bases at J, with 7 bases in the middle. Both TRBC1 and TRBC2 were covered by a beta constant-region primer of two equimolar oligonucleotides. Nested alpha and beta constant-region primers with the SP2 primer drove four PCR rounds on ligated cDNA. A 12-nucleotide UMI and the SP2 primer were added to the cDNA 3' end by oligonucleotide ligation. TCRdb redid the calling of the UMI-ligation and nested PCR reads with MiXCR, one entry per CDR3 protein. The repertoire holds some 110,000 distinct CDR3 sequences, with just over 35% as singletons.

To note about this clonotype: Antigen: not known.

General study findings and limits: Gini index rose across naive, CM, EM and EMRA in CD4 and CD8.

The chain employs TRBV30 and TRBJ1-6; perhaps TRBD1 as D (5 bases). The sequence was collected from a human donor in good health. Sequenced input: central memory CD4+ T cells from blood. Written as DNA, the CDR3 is TGTGCCTGGAGTGTACCAGGGAATTCACCCCTCCACTTT. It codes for CAWSVPGNSPLHF.